The sequence of this T cell receptor (beta chain) was determined in a study of beta chain features in type 1 diabetes. Regarding the study as a whole: People with Type 1 diabetes carried modestly yet significantly shorter TCRB CDR3s in all four CD4+ subsets.

Trimming took 4 bases from V and 4 from J, leaving 13 bases between them. The germline CDR1 and CDR2 sequences are SEHNR and FQNEAQ (reference sequence). This CDR3 contains 14 residues. This clone appeared a few times. Its antigen remains unidentified. Reverse transcription of all isolated RNA meant that expressed TCRB transcripts were sequenced. Clones were sequenced by immunoSEQ multiplex PCR, and TCRdb holds only the in-frame ones, with some missing. The sample holds 250,000 to 350,000 clones, 13% to 15% seen once. Sequencing was done on a sample of naive CD4+ T cells from blood. The chain uses TRBV7-9 and TRBJ1-2; D perhaps matches TRBD1 (6 bases). This receptor was obtained from a man aged 25 to 40 with type 1 diabetes. CDR3 region: CASSSSTGAYGYTF. CDR3 nucleotides: TGTGCCAGCAGCTCATCGACAGGCGCCTATGGCTACACCTTC.